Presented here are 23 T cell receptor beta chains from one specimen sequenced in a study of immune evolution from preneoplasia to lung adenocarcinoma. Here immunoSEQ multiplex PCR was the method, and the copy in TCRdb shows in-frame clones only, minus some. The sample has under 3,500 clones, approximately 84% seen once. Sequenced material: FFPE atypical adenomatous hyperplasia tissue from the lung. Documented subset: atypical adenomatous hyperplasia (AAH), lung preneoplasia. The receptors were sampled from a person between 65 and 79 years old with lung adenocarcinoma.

CDR3 sequence: CASSQGYNQPQHF. Here the CDR3 DNA reads TGCGCCAGCAGTCAGGGTTACAATCAGCCCCAGCATTTT. This rearrangement joins TRBV10-2 to TRBJ1-5, with D maybe TRBD1 (5 bases). This CDR3 region has 13 residues. The ends were cut back, 5 bases at V and 3 bases at J, with 8 bases in the middle. CDR1 and CDR2 (germline): WSHSY, SAAADI.

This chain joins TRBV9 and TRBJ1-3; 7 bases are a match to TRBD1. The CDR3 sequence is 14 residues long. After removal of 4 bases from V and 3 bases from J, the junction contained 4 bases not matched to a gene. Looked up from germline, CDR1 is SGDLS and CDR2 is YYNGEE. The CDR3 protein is CASSPQGVGNTIYF. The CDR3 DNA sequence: TGTGCCAGCAGCCCCCAGGGGGTTGGAAACACCATATATTTT. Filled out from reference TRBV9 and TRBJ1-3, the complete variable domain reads DSGVTQTPKHLITATGQRVTLRCSPRSGDLSVYWYQQSLDQGLQFLIQYYNGEERAKGNILERFSAQQFPDLHSELNLSSLELGDSALYFCASSPQGVGNTIYFGEGSWLTVV.

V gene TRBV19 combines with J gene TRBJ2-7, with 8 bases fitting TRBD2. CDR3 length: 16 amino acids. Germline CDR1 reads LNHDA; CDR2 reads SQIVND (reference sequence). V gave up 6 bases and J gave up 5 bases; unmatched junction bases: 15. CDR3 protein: CASSPIREGLSDEQYF. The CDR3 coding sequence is TGTGCCAGTAGCCCCATCCGGGAGGGCCTATCGGACGAGCAGTACTTC.

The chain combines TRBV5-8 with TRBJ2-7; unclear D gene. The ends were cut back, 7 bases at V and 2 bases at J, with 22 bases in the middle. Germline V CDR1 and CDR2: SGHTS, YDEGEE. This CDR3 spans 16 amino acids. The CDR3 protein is CASAPRWQPGTYEQYF. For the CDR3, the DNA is TGTGCCAGCGCCCCAAGGTGGCAGCCGGGCACCTACGAGCAGTACTTC.

The CDR3 nucleotides are TGCAGCGTTGAAGATCTTAAACGGCCCGGCGGCACCATATATTTT. Protein sequence: CSVEDLKRPGGTIYF. The rearrangement uses TRBV29-1 and TRBJ1-3; D gene ambiguous. CDR3 length: 15 amino acids. V was pared by 0 bases and J by 9 bases, with 18 bases between. The germline gives CDR1 SQVTM, CDR2 ANQGSEA.

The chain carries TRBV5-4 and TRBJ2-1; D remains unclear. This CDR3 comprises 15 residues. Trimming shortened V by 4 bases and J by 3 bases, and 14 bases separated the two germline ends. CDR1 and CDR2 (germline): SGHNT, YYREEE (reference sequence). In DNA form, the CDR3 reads TGTGCCAGCAGCACACCCGACGGAAACTACAATGAGCAGTTCTTC. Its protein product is CASSTPDGNYNEQFF. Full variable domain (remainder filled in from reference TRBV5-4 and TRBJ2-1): ETGVTQSPTHLIKTRGQQVTLRCSSQSGHNTVSWYQQALGQGPQFIFQYYREEENGRGNFPPRFSGLQFPNYSSELNVNALELDDSALYLCASSTPDGNYNEQFFGPGTRLTVL.

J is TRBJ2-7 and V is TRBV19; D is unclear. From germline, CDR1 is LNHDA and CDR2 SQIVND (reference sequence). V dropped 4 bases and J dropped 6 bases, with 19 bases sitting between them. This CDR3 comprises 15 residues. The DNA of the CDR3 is TGTGCCAGTAGTAGGGCCAGCCTGGGATGGGGCGAGCAGTACTTC. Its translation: CASSRASLGWGEQYF.

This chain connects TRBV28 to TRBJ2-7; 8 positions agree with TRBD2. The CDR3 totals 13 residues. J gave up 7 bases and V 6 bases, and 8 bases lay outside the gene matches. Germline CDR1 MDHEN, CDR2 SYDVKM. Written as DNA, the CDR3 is TGTGCCAGCAGGGGACTAGGGGCTTGGGAGCAGTACTTC. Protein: CASRGLGAWEQYF.

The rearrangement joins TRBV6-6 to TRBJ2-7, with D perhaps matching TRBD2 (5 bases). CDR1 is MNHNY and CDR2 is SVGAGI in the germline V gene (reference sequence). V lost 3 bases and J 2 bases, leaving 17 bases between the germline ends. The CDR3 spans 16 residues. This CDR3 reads CASSYGERRPTYEQYF. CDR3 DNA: TGTGCCAGCAGTTATGGGGAGCGACGGCCAACCTACGAGCAGTACTTC.

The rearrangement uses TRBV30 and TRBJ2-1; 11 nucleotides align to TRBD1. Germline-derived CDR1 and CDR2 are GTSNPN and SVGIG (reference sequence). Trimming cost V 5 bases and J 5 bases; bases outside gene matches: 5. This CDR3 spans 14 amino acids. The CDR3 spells CAWWTGGFDNEQFF. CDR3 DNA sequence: TGTGCCTGGTGGACAGGGGGCTTTGACAATGAGCAGTTCTTC.

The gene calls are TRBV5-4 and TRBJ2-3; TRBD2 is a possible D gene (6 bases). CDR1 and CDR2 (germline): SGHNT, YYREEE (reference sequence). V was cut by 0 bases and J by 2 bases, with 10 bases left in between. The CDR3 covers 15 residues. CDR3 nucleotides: TGTGCCAGCAGCTTGGGGGACTTCTACACAGATACGCAGTATTTT. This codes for CASSLGDFYTDTQYF.

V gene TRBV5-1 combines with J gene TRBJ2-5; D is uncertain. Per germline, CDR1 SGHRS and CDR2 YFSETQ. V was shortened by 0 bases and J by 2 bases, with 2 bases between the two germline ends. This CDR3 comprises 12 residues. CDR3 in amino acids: CASSLEQETQYF. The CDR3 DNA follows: TGCGCCAGCAGCTTGGAACAAGAGACCCAGTACTTC.

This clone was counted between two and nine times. The CDR3 region is CASSYSLTGEAFF. CDR3 DNA sequence: TGTGCCAGCAGTTACTCTTTGACAGGGGAAGCTTTCTTT. This chain connects TRBV6-5 to TRBJ1-1; TRBD1 aligns across 7 bases. Trimming cost V 0 bases and J 8 bases; bases outside gene matches: 3. CDR1 is MNHEY, CDR2 SVGAGI, per germline. The CDR3 is 13 residues long.

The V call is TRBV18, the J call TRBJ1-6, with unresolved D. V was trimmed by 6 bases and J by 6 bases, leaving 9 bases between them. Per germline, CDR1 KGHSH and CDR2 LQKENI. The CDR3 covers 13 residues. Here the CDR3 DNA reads TGTGCCAGCTCTGAGCTCGGTAATTCACCCCTCCACTTT. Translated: CASSELGNSPLHF.

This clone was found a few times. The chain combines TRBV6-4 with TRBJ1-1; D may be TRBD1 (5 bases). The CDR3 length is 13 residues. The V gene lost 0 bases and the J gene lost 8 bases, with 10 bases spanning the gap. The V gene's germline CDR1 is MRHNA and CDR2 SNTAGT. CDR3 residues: CASSDSERDEAFF. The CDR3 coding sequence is TGTGCCAGCAGTGACTCTGAGCGGGACGAAGCTTTCTTT.

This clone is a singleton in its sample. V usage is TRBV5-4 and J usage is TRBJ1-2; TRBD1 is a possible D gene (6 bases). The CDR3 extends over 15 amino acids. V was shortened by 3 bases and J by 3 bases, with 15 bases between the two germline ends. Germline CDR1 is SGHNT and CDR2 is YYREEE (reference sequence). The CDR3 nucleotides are TGTGCCAGCAGCTCATACACAGGGCAGGACTATGGCTACACCTTC. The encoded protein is CASSSYTGQDYGYTF.

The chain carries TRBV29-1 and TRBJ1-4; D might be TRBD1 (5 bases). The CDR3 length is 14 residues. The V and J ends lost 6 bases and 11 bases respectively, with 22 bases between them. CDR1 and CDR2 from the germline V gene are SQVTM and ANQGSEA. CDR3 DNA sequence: TGCAGCGTCCTTGGGACGCCAAAGTCGGAGAAACTGTTTTTT. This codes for CSVLGTPKSEKLFF.

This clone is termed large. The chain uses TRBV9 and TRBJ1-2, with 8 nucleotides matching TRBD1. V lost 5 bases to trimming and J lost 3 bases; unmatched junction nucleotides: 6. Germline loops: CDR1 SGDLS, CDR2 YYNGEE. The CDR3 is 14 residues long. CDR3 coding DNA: TGTGCCAGCAGGATGGACAGGGAGGACTATGGCTACACCTTC. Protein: CASRMDREDYGYTF.

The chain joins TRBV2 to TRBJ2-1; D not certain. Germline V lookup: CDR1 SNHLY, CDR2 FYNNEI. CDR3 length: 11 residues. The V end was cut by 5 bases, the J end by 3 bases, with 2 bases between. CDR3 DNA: TGTGCCAGCAGTTACTACAATGAGCAGTTCTTC. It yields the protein CASSYYNEQFF.

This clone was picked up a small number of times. The CDR3 sequence: CASTSGDNYGYTF. CDR3 bases: TGTGCCAGCACCTCCGGGGATAACTATGGCTACACCTTC. V is TRBV6-5 and J is TRBJ1-2; D not certain. Trimming took off 7 bases at V and 1 base at J, with 10 bases between the two ends. From germline, CDR1 is MNHEY and CDR2 SVGAGI. The CDR3 totals 13 residues.

CDR3 in DNA: TGTGCCAGCAGCTTAGGACAGGCTTCCACCGAGCAGTACTTC. It yields the protein CASSLGQASTEQYF. The chain joins TRBV11-2 to TRBJ2-7, with a possible D match to TRBD1 (6 bases). With 1 base removed from V and 6 bases from J, the gap between germline ends came to 13 bases. Germline loops: CDR1 SGHAT, CDR2 FQNNGV. This CDR3 has 14 residues.

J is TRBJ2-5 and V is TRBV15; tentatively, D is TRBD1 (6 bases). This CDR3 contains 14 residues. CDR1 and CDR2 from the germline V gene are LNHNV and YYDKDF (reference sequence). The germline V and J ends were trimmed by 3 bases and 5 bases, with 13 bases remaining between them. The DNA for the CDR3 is TGTGCCACCAGCAGTACAGGGCGGTGGGAGACCCAGTACTTC. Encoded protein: CATSSTGRWETQYF.

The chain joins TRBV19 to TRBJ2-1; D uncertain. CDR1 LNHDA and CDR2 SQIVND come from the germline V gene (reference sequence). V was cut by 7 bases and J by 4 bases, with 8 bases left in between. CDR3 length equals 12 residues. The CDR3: CASNGLYNEQFF. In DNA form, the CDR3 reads TGTGCCAGTAATGGCCTTTACAATGAGCAGTTCTTC.